A selection of T cell receptor beta chains follows, all from one sample in a study of T cell repertoires in cytomegalovirus infection. One entry per CDR3 protein, called by TCRdb with MiXCR from the reads. The table lists fewer than 550,000 distinct CDR3 sequences, about 30% of them singletons. The sample comprised PBMCs. These receptors were collected from a human donor in good health (CMV status not recorded). Some clones in this sample may be carry-over from other donors' samples. CDR3s include the opening cysteine and the closing phenylalanine or tryptophan. The D gene is left open where the match is weak. The listing skips clone size in some rows; elsewhere it reads once, few, many or a size class.

>TRBV27|TRBJ2-5|TRBD2|few
CASGQRGPLETQYF
TGTGCCAGCGGCCAGCGGGGGCCCCTAGAGACCCAGTACTTC
>TRBV15|TRBJ2-1|TRBD2|few
CATSRGTSGWANNEQFF
TGTGCCACCAGCAGGGGGACTAGCGGGTGGGCTAACAATGAGCAGTTCTTC
>TRBV11-3|TRBJ2-1|NA|many
CASSFGGPEQFF
TGTGCCAGCAGCTTTGGCGGACCTGAGCAGTTCTTC
>TRBV12-5|TRBJ1-2|NA|NA
CASGFGQSNYGYTF
TGTGCTAGTGGTTTCGGACAGTCTAACTATGGCTACACCTTC
>TRBV7-2|TRBJ2-2|NA|many
CASSLSQPNTGELFF
TGTGCCAGCAGCTTATCCCAGCCAAACACCGGGGAGCTGTTTTTT
>TRBV2|TRBJ2-5|NA|NA
CASLLRDLGKETQYF
TGTGCCAGCTTGTTGCGGGACCTAGGGAAAGAGACCCAGTACTTC
>TRBV12-3/TRBV12-4|TRBJ2-3|NA|NA
CASSLGPSVSTDTQYF
TGTGCCAGCAGTTTAGGTCCGTCAGTAAGCACAGATACGCAGTATTTT
>TRBV24-1|TRBJ2-5|NA|NA
CATSGGGGEETQYF
TGTGCCACCTCCGGAGGGGGCGGGGAGGAGACCCAGTACTTC
>TRBV20-1|TRBJ2-1|TRBD1|once
CSTPRGWENEQFF
TGCAGTACTCCCAGGGGGTGGGAGAATGAGCAGTTCTTC
>TRBV19|TRBJ1-5|NA|NA
CASSIVGQTLGNQPQHF
TGTGCCAGTAGTATTGTTGGGCAGACCCTCGGCAATCAGCCCCAGCATTTT
>TRBV19|TRBJ2-7|NA|few
CASSTSRREEQYF
TGTGCCAGTAGTACCTCTCGCAGGGAAGAGCAGTACTTC
>TRBV28|TRBJ2-7|TRBD1|NA
CASMGTGHYEQYF
TGTGCCAGCATGGGGACAGGGCATTACGAGCAGTACTTC
>TRBV4-3|TRBJ1-6|NA|NA
CASSQARAPGALTLHF
TGCGCCAGCAGCCAAGCGCGAGCCCCGGGTGCCCTCACCCTCCACTTT
>TRBV6-2/TRBV6-3|TRBJ2-7|TRBD2|few
CASSYRGSSAYEQYF
TGTGCCAGCAGTTACCGCGGGAGTTCGGCCTACGAGCAGTACTTC
>TRBV6-2/TRBV6-3|TRBJ2-1|NA|few
CARVPGVTGEDDEQFF
TGTGCCAGAGTTCCGGGGGTCACGGGGGAGGACGATGAGCAGTTCTTC
>TRBV7-2|TRBJ1-2|NA|many
CASSLGVGAANYGYTF
TGTGCCAGCAGCTTAGGTGTGGGGGCAGCTAACTATGGCTACACCTTC
>TRBV12-3/TRBV12-4|TRBJ1-6|TRBD1|few
CASGGTGFGSPLHF
TGTGCCAGCGGGGGGACAGGGTTTGGTTCACCCCTCCACTTT
>TRBV7-6|TRBJ1-3|TRBD1|many
CASSPHRSIRGEASSGNTIYF
TGTGCCAGCAGCCCCCACCGGAGTATCAGGGGGGAAGCCAGCTCTGGAAACACCATATATTTT
>TRBV15|TRBJ1-1|NA|few
CATSRDGGGIRTEAFF
TGTGCCACCAGCAGAGATGGAGGGGGTATACGCACTGAAGCTTTCTTT
>TRBV12-3/TRBV12-4|TRBJ2-2|NA|NA
CASSLALGAGELFF
TGTGCCAGCAGTTTAGCGCTAGGGGCCGGGGAGCTGTTTTTT
>TRBV6-2/TRBV6-3|TRBJ2-1|NA|NA
CASSPSRTGFRYEQFF
TGTGCCAGCAGTCCTTCGAGGACTGGGTTTCGGTATGAGCAGTTCTTC
>TRBV7-6|TRBJ2-2|NA|many
CASSLLNTGELFF
TGTGCCAGCAGCTTATTGAACACCGGGGAGCTGTTTTTT
>TRBV7-9|TRBJ1-2|NA|NA
CASSLPFRGRDYGYTF
TGTGCCAGCAGCTTACCTTTTAGGGGAAGAGACTATGGCTACACCTTC
>TRBV11-3|TRBJ2-1|NA|NA
CASSLVWSVSTLGDEQFF
TGTGCCAGCAGCTTAGTGTGGAGCGTCTCAACCCTAGGGGATGAGCAGTTCTTC
>TRBV7-6|TRBJ2-1|TRBD2|many
CASSSFGTSGTDEQFF
TGTGCCAGCAGCTCCTTCGGGACTAGCGGGACGGATGAGCAGTTCTTC
>TRBV19|TRBJ1-6|NA|few
CASSEPGRARSPLHF
TGTGCCAGTAGTGAACCGGGACGGGCGCGTTCACCCCTCCACTTT
>TRBV6-5|TRBJ2-1|TRBD2|NA
CASSYSFVQRGPSNEQFF
TGTGCCAGCAGTTACTCGTTCGTTCAGCGGGGGCCTTCTAATGAGCAGTTCTTC
>TRBV6-5|TRBJ2-7|TRBD2|NA
CASSYRGRYEQYF
TGTGCCAGCAGTTATCGCGGGAGGTACGAGCAGTACTTC
>TRBV13|TRBJ1-2|NA|NA
CASSPRAGQEGYTF
TGTGCCAGCAGCCCCCGCGCAGGGCAAGAGGGCTACACCTTC
>TRBV7-2|TRBJ1-4|TRBD1|many
CASSAYRGRNEKLFF
TGTGCCAGCAGCGCCTACAGGGGCCGTAATGAAAAACTGTTTTTT
>TRBV7-9|TRBJ2-3|TRBD2|few
CASSSPFSGRDTQYF
TGTGCCAGCAGCTCACCCTTTAGCGGGAGAGATACGCAGTATTTT
>TRBV12-3/TRBV12-4|TRBJ1-2|NA|many
CASSQGGAGYTF
TGTGCCAGCAGTCAAGGAGGTGCTGGCTACACCTTC
>TRBV7-9|TRBJ1-2|NA|NA
CASSLVMSIQYGYTF
TGTGCCAGCAGCTTAGTGATGTCCATTCAGTATGGCTACACCTTC
>TRBV18|TRBJ2-5|TRBD1|NA
CASSPPGTGKETQYF
TGTGCCAGCTCACCCCCGGGGACAGGGAAAGAGACCCAGTACTTC
>TRBV5-4|TRBJ2-7|TRBD2|few
CASSLKREGAQYF
TGTGCCAGCAGCCTCAAGCGGGAGGGCGCGCAGTACTTC
>TRBV6-5|TRBJ2-3|TRBD2|NA
CASRGLAGGPRSQTQYF
TGTGCCAGCAGGGGACTAGCGGGAGGGCCCCGGTCCCAGACGCAGTATTTT
>TRBV7-9|TRBJ2-1|NA|NA
CASSLLVDEQFF
TGTGCCAGCAGCTTATTAGTCGATGAGCAGTTCTTC
>TRBV6-2/TRBV6-3|TRBJ2-1|NA|NA
CASSYLARDEQFF
TGTGCCAGCAGTTACTTAGCGCGCGATGAGCAGTTCTTC
>TRBV7-2|TRBJ2-7|TRBD2|few
CASSWTSGNEQYF
TGTGCCAGCAGCTGGACTAGTGGTAACGAGCAGTACTTC
>TRBV5-4|TRBJ2-3|NA|few
CASSPPPPTDTQYF
TGTGCCAGCAGCCCCCCACCTCCGACAGATACGCAGTATTTT
>TRBV19|TRBJ2-1|NA|NA
CASSPLATYANEQFF
TGTGCCAGTAGCCCCCTAGCCACCTATGCCAATGAGCAGTTCTTC